This T cell receptor beta chain is drawn from a study of T cells in Graves' hyperthyroidism and ophthalmopathy. Study-wide findings and caveats: The model predicted ophthalmopathy a median around 6 months before onset. Peripheral blood also featured most of the thyroid clonotypes expanded above 0.001.

Germline V lookup: CDR1 KGHSH, CDR2 LQKENI. V lost 3 bases to trimming and J lost 7 bases, with 15 bases between them. The CDR3 is made up of 14 amino acids. This clonotype was counted a few times. Its antigen is still unknown. Amplified regions were TCR beta CDR3 sequences from RNA transcripts. When the TCR CDR3 underwent first-round RT-PCR, the HTBI primer set was used. One entry per CDR3 protein results from TCRdb running MiXCR on the multiplex PCR reads. Of hundreds of thousands of distinct CDR3 sequences in the sample, about 20% were seen once. The sequenced material came from blood. The chain employs TRBV18 and TRBJ2-5, with D unclear. The clonotype comes from a woman between 65 and 79 years old with Graves' ophthalmopathy. In DNA, the CDR3 is TGTGCCAGCTCACCGTTGGCTGAGTCCGGGACCCAGTACTTC. Translated, it gives CASSPLAESGTQYF.